Below, 26 T cell receptor beta chains from the same sample are listed, as sequenced in a study of cytomegalovirus exposure and HLA in healthy donors. TCRdb's copy holds only in-frame clones and misses some; the assay was immunoSEQ multiplex PCR. The table has 90,000 or so clones, around 85% seen once. Source material: PBMCs. All receptors come from a man aged 18 to 35 in good health and CMV-seropositive.

J is TRBJ2-7 and V is TRBV28; 7 bases fit TRBD2. This CDR3 is 15 amino acids long. Germline lookup yields CDR1 MDHEN and CDR2 SYDVKM. V shed 2 bases and J 1 base; nucleotides not matched to a gene: 5. The CDR3, as DNA: TGTGCCAGCAGTTTAGGTCTAGCGGTATCCTACGAGCAGTACTTC. Encoded protein: CASSLGLAVSYEQYF.

This clone was seen only once. The chain links TRBV11-2 to TRBJ2-1, with TRBD1 matching over 7 bases. The germline V gene encodes CDR1 SGHAT and CDR2 FQNNGV. The ends lost 0 bases at V and 3 bases at J; junction bases unmatched: 5. The CDR3 runs 16 residues. CDR3 region: CASSLELAGGYNEQFF. CDR3 sequence (DNA): TGTGCCAGCAGCTTAGAACTCGCAGGGGGCTACAATGAGCAGTTCTTC.

The chain uses TRBV28 and TRBJ2-3, with TRBD2 as a possible D gene (6 bases). The CDR3 totals 15 residues. The germline CDR1 and CDR2 sequences are MDHEN and SYDVKM. Trimming stripped 2 bases from V and 3 bases from J, with 12 bases between. The CDR3 loop reads CASSLVGSRTDTQYF. The CDR3 region has the DNA TGTGCCAGCAGTTTAGTCGGGAGTAGGACAGATACGCAGTATTTT.

The chain links TRBV25-1 to TRBJ1-4, with unresolved D. Germline V gene data show CDR1 as MGHDK and CDR2 as SYGVNS. The CDR3 has 15 residues. Trimming removed 3 bases at V and 3 bases at J, with 11 bases between. As DNA, the CDR3 is TGTGCCAGCAGTGACCTCAGACACCCTAATGAAAAACTGTTTTTT. It yields the protein CASSDLRHPNEKLFF.

The V and J genes are TRBV5-5 and TRBJ2-4; 7 bases fit TRBD2. The length of the CDR3 is 15 residues. In germline, CDR1 is SGHKS, CDR2 YYEKEE (reference sequence). Trimming cost V 3 bases and J 0 bases; bases outside gene matches: 3. DNA for the CDR3: TGTGCCAGCAGCTCCGTAGCGGGAGCCAAAAACATTCAGTACTTC. Protein product: CASSSVAGAKNIQYF.

The rearrangement uses TRBV5-4 and TRBJ1-2; possibly TRBD1 for D (6 bases). Trimming cost V 5 bases and J 7 bases, with 12 bases left between them. This CDR3 has 12 residues. The germline V gene encodes CDR1 SGHNT and CDR2 YYREEE (reference sequence). CDR3 coding DNA: TGTGCCAGCAGTGTAGGGGGACGTGGCTACACCTTC. It is translated as CASSVGGRGYTF.

This clone was detected ten times or more. The V and J genes are TRBV29-1 and TRBJ1-2; a possible D gene is TRBD1 (6 bases). The CDR3 is 17 residues long. V gave up 4 bases and J gave up 0 bases, with 21 bases separating them. Germline V gene lookup returns CDR1 SQVTM and CDR2 ANQGSEA. The CDR3 reads CSVVAGAGVWPNYGYTF. CDR3 nucleotides: TGCAGCGTTGTGGCAGGGGCGGGGGTTTGGCCTAACTATGGCTACACCTTC.

The sample holds one count of this clone. The chain recombines TRBV2 with TRBJ2-5, with no clear D. The CDR3 consists of 13 residues. Germline values: CDR1 SNHLY, CDR2 FYNNEI. With 1 base removed from V and 4 bases from J, the gap between germline ends came to 7 bases. Here the CDR3 reads CASSEGLSETQYF. CDR3 DNA sequence: TGTGCCAGCAGTGAAGGTCTGTCAGAGACCCAGTACTTC.

The rearrangement joins TRBV7-8 to TRBJ2-1, with 9 bases aligning to TRBD1. With V trimmed by 5 bases and J by 6 bases, 5 bases remained unmatched. The CDR3 is 14 residues long. Germline V lookup: CDR1 SGHVS, CDR2 FQNEAQ. Here the CDR3 reads CASSPGTGSNEQFF. The DNA for the CDR3 is TGTGCCAGCAGCCCCGGGACAGGGTCCAATGAGCAGTTCTTC.

The chain couples TRBV7-3 to TRBJ1-1; D gene unclear. CDR3 length equals 13 residues. Germline V gives CDR1 SGHTA, CDR2 FQGTGA. V gave up 3 bases and J gave up 3 bases, with 8 bases separating them. The chain's CDR3 is CASSFQVDTEAFF. The CDR3 DNA reads as TGTGCCAGCAGCTTCCAGGTAGACACTGAAGCTTTCTTT.

The V gene is TRBV27, the J gene TRBJ1-1; D gene ambiguous. V was clipped by 2 bases and J by 5 bases, with 6 bases between them. There are 12 residues in the CDR3. Germline V gene data show CDR1 as MNHEY and CDR2 as SMNVEV (reference sequence). The CDR3 nucleotides read TGTGCCAGCAGTTTACACGGGACTGAAGCTTTCTTT. Its protein product is CASSLHGTEAFF.

The J gene is TRBJ2-2, the V gene TRBV5-6; the match to TRBD1 covers 7 bases. CDR3 length equals 16 residues. CDR1 SGHDT and CDR2 YYEEEE come from the germline V gene. V was clipped by 0 bases and J by 4 bases; unmatched bases: 6. The CDR3: CASSLAVTGTTGELFF. The CDR3 nucleotides are TGTGCCAGCAGCTTGGCCGTGACAGGGACCACCGGGGAGCTGTTTTTT.

This chain links TRBV19 with TRBJ2-1, with a possible D match to TRBD2 (6 bases). Per germline, CDR1 LNHDA and CDR2 SQIVND (reference sequence). The length of the CDR3 is 15 residues. V dropped 5 bases and J dropped 1 base, with 12 bases sitting between them. The CDR3 region is CASSLVADSYNEQFF. DNA of the CDR3: TGTGCCAGTAGTCTCGTAGCGGATTCCTACAATGAGCAGTTCTTC.

This clone has just one count. This chain uses TRBV5-8 with TRBJ1-2, with unresolved D. V lost 0 bases and J lost 4, with 7 bases in between. The germline V gene encodes CDR1 SGHTS and CDR2 YDEGEE. This CDR3 has 13 amino acids. This CDR3 is CASSLEAAYGYTF. The DNA of the CDR3 is TGTGCCAGCAGCTTGGAAGCGGCCTATGGCTACACCTTC.

This rearrangement joins TRBV5-4 to TRBJ1-3; no definite D call. Germline CDR1 reads SGHNT; CDR2 reads YYREEE (reference sequence). The CDR3 is made up of 16 amino acids. V was shortened by 5 bases and J by 0 bases, with 15 bases between the two germline ends. CDR3 region: CASSLEGSRSGNTIYF. The CDR3 nucleotides are TGTGCCAGCAGTCTGGAGGGAAGCCGCTCTGGAAACACCATATATTTT.

J is TRBJ2-1 and V is TRBV4-1, with TRBD2 matching over 7 bases. This CDR3 contains 16 residues. The trim removed 4 bases at V and 4 bases at J, leaving 10 bases unmatched. Germline V gives CDR1 MGHRA, CDR2 YSYEKL. The CDR3 DNA is TGCGCCAGCAGCCCAACCCCCCTAGCGGATTACAATGAGCAGTTCTTC. Protein product: CASSPTPLADYNEQFF.

This clone was picked up many times. The V and J genes are TRBV4-1 and TRBJ1-5; TRBD1 is a possible D gene (5 bases). Trimming took off 0 bases at V and 4 bases at J, with 7 bases between the two ends. CDR3 length: 14 residues. Germline CDR1 is MGHRA and CDR2 is YSYEKL. In nucleotides, the CDR3 is TGCGCCAGCAGCCAAGACGGGGGGAATCAGCCCCAGCATTTT. The encoded protein is CASSQDGGNQPQHF.

V gene TRBV7-3 combines with J gene TRBJ2-3; maybe TRBD1 (6 bases). Germline V gene sequence: CDR1 SGHTA, CDR2 FQGTGA. V gave up 5 bases and J gave up 3 bases, with 15 bases separating them. CDR3 length equals 15 residues. CDR3 sequence reads: CASSLLTGRTDTQYF. The CDR3 DNA reads TGTGCCAGCAGCCTACTCACAGGGAGAACAGATACGCAGTATTTT.

The rearrangement joins TRBV10-3 to TRBJ2-3; a possible D gene is TRBD2 (5 bases). This CDR3 region has 15 residues. Trimming removed 6 bases at V and 0 bases at J, with 13 bases between. Germline CDR1 is ENHRY and CDR2 is SYGVKD. CDR3 in DNA: TGTGCCATCAGAGAGATGGGCGGGAGCACAGATACGCAGTATTTT. As protein: CAIREMGGSTDTQYF.

The gene calls are TRBV10-3 and TRBJ1-5; D is perhaps TRBD1 (6 bases). This CDR3 region has 13 residues. Between the trimmed V and J ends, which lost 2 bases and 5 bases, there was a span of 7 bases. CDR1 and CDR2 from the germline V gene are ENHRY and SYGVKD. The CDR3 is CAISEAGDQPQHF. The CDR3, as DNA: TGTGCCATCAGTGAGGCAGGGGATCAGCCCCAGCATTTT.

The chain recombines TRBV21-1 with TRBJ2-6; TRBD1, the D gene given by the table, was not confirmed from the DNA. TRBV21-1 represents a pseudogene. The CDR3 consists of 20 residues. CDR3 region: CASTPNPYGRHLSGANVLTF. CDR3 coding DNA: TGTGCCAGCACCCCCAACCCATACGGCCGACACCTCTCTGGGGCCAACGTCCTGACTTTC.

This clone was seen just once. V usage is TRBV28 and J usage is TRBJ2-1; tentative D call: TRBD1 (6 bases). Per the germline V gene, CDR1 is MDHEN and CDR2 is SYDVKM. Trimming left V 7 bases short and J 4 bases short, with 8 bases between. This CDR3 contains 12 residues. CDR3 residues: CASKDRYNEQFF. CDR3 nucleotide sequence: TGTGCCAGCAAGGACAGATACAATGAGCAGTTCTTC.

The J gene is TRBJ2-7, the V gene TRBV5-6, with 10 nucleotides matching TRBD2. The germline V gene has CDR1 SGHDT and CDR2 YYEEEE. The CDR3 sequence is 13 residues long. With 6 bases clipped from V and 5 bases from J, the junction kept 5 bases outside the gene matches. This CDR3 reads CASTTLAGDEQYV. DNA for the CDR3: TGTGCCAGCACCACCCTAGCGGGGGACGAGCAGTACGTC.

The chain joins TRBV12-5 to TRBJ2-3, with TRBD2 matching over 10 bases. Germline V CDR1 and CDR2: LGHNT, FRNRAP. Trimming at V came to 1 base and at J to 5 bases, leaving 0 bases not matched to a gene. The CDR3 consists of 14 residues. The CDR3 nucleotides read TGTGCTAGTGGTTTGGGACTAGCGGGAGATACGCAGTATTTT. Encoded protein: CASGLGLAGDTQYF.

The chain uses TRBV30 and TRBJ2-1, with D tentatively TRBD1 (6 bases). CDR1 and CDR2 (germline): GTSNPN, SVGIG (reference sequence). CDR3 length: 16 residues. Trimming removed 3 bases at V and 0 bases at J, with 15 bases between. CDR3 amino acids: CAWRKKGQNSYNEQFF. The CDR3 nucleotides read TGTGCCTGGAGAAAGAAAGGACAGAACTCCTACAATGAGCAGTTCTTC.

This clone was seen a few times. V gene TRBV14 combines with J gene TRBJ2-1; 10 bases match TRBD2. Germline V CDR1 and CDR2: SGHDN, FVKESK. V was clipped by 3 bases and J by 2 bases; unmatched bases: 10. The CDR3 totals 18 residues. CDR3 in amino acids: CASSHGGAGGPAYNEQFF. CDR3 in DNA: TGTGCCAGCAGCCATGGGGGAGCGGGAGGGCCGGCCTACAATGAGCAGTTCTTC.